One sample yielded the 32 T cell receptor beta chains listed below, sequenced in a study of blood T cells in healthy people across ages. A sample-barcoded 5' primer and a J-beta primer mix were used in a second PCR of roughly 6 to 11 cycles. Each CDR3 protein gets one entry after TCRdb re-called the 5' RACE reads with MiXCR. Here the sample spans almost 1 million distinct CDR3 sequences, just over 50% being singletons. The specimen was blood. The receptors derive from an older woman in good health.

This clonotype has more than one count but fewer than ten. This chain joins TRBV12-3 or TRBV12-4 and TRBJ2-3; D is ambiguous. This CDR3 has 14 amino acids. Between the trimmed V and J ends, which lost 0 bases and 4 bases, there was a span of 8 bases. The CDR3 loop reads CASSLAVSADTQYF. Written as DNA, the CDR3 is TGTGCCAGCAGTTTAGCGGTTAGTGCAGATACGCAGTATTTT.

This clonotype was counted between two and nine times. The genes are TRBV7-9 and TRBJ2-3, with 7 bases fitting TRBD1. The CDR3 runs to 15 residues. Germline assignment: CDR1 SEHNR and CDR2 FQNEAQ (reference sequence). V lost 4 bases, J lost 0 bases, and 4 bases stayed unmatched. CDR3 loop: CASSSGTVSTDTQYF. CDR3 bases: TGTGCCAGCAGCTCCGGGACAGTTAGCACAGATACGCAGTATTTT.

This clonotype was recorded a few times. This sequence joins TRBV29-1 and TRBJ2-5; D could derive from TRBD1 or TRBD2 (5 bases each). The J call may be faulty, since TRBJ2-7 better matches the DNA end. The length of the CDR3 is 12 residues. Germline values: CDR1 SQVTM, CDR2 ANQGSEA. The CDR3 loop is CSVELGTDEQYF. In nucleotides, the CDR3 is TGCAGCGTTGAATTAGGGACGGACGAGCAGTACTTC.

This clonotype was counted ten times or more. This chain links TRBV12-3 or TRBV12-4 with TRBJ2-1; 14 nucleotides match TRBD2. This CDR3 is 15 amino acids long. V was clipped by 6 bases and J by 10 bases; unmatched bases: 8. CDR3 nucleotide sequence: TGTGCCAGCAGCTTGGGACTAGCGGGAGTTGGAGAGCAGTTCTTC. Protein: CASSLGLAGVGEQFF.

The DNA for the CDR3 is TGTGCCAGCAGCTACAGGGAGAGGATAACTGAAGCTTTCTTT. This encodes CASSYRERITEAFF. The rearrangement uses TRBV6-1 and TRBJ1-1, with a weak D call TRBD1 (6 bases). There are 14 residues in the CDR3. V lost 6 bases to trimming and J lost 5 bases, with 16 bases between them. Germline CDR1 and CDR2: MNHNS and SASEGT.

The chain is built from TRBV20-1 and TRBJ2-5; 7 positions match TRBD2. The CDR3 extends over 14 amino acids. Germline-derived CDR1 and CDR2 are DFQATT and SNEGSKA (reference sequence). With V trimmed by 4 bases and J by 4 bases, 9 bases remained unmatched. In DNA form, the CDR3 reads TGCAGTGCTACCCTAGGGAGGGAAGGAGAGACCCAGTACTTC. Translating gives CSATLGREGETQYF.

This clonotype was found a few times. This chain joins TRBV10-3 and TRBJ2-2, with TRBD1 as a possible D gene (7 bases). The V gene lost 0 bases and the J gene lost 8 bases, with 16 bases spanning the gap. The germline gives CDR1 ENHRY, CDR2 SYGVKD. The CDR3 has 16 residues. The CDR3 DNA is TGTGCCATCAGTGAGTCGTCAGGGGGACTTTCTGGGGAGCTGTTTTTT. Translating it yields CAISESSGGLSGELFF.

The V and J genes are TRBV7-8 and TRBJ2-1; D gene unclear. V was cut by 8 bases and J by 0 bases, with 17 bases left in between. CDR1 and CDR2 from the germline V gene are SGHVS and FQNEAQ. The CDR3 covers 16 residues. The CDR3, as DNA: TGTGCCAGCGCGGACCCTTACCGACGCTCCTACAATGAGCAGTTCTTC. It yields the protein CASADPYRRSYNEQFF.

This clonotype was seen more than once but under ten times. This rearrangement joins TRBV11-1 to TRBJ2-5, with 13 bases aligning to TRBD2. CDR1 SGHAT and CDR2 FQDESV come from the germline V gene (reference sequence). The CDR3 consists of 16 residues. With V trimmed by 4 bases and J by 5 bases, 7 bases remained unmatched. The CDR3 sequence: CASSSGLAGVWETQYF. For the CDR3, the DNA is TGTGCCAGCAGCTCCGGACTAGCGGGAGTGTGGGAGACCCAGTACTTC.

The chain recombines TRBV6-5 with TRBJ1-6, with TRBD1 identical over 7 bases. After removal of 7 bases from V and 8 bases from J, the junction contained 5 bases not matched to a gene. This CDR3 is 13 amino acids long. Germline lookup yields CDR1 MNHEY and CDR2 SVGAGI. In DNA, the CDR3 is TGTGCCAGCATGACAGGGTGGGATTCACCCCTCCACTTT. Translated: CASMTGWDSPLHF.

The J gene is TRBJ2-7, the V gene TRBV6-2 or TRBV6-3; the match to TRBD1 covers 10 bases. Germline values: CDR1 MNHEY, CDR2 SVGEGT. The J segment lost 2 bases and the V segment lost 6 bases, leaving 13 bases of the junction unmatched. The length of the CDR3 is 17 residues. In nucleotides, the CDR3 is TGTGCCAGCAGGAGTAGACAGGGGGCCCATGCCACCTACGAGCAGTACTTC. Translating it yields CASRSRQGAHATYEQYF.

The rearrangement uses TRBV13 and TRBJ2-7; 12 bases match TRBD1. There are 16 residues in the CDR3. V was pared by 4 bases and J by 2 bases, with 6 bases of the junction left unmatched. Germline values: CDR1 PRHDT, CDR2 FYEKMQ (reference sequence). CDR3 residues: CASSSGGTGGTYEQYF. DNA for the CDR3: TGTGCCAGCAGCTCAGGGGGGACAGGGGGCACCTACGAGCAGTACTTC.

The chain recombines TRBV4-1 with TRBJ2-1; TRBD2 matches at 12 bases. Germline CDR1 reads MGHRA; CDR2 reads YSYEKL. The CDR3 covers 16 residues. Unmatched junction bases numbered 6, after V lost 2 bases and J lost 7 bases. The CDR3 is CASSQPTSGRLNEQFF. The DNA of the CDR3 is TGCGCCAGCAGCCAACCAACTAGCGGGAGGTTGAATGAGCAGTTCTTC.

This clonotype has a handful of counts. The chain links TRBV21-1 to TRBJ1-5. TRBV21-1 is a listed pseudogene. The CDR3 extends over 12 amino acids. CDR3 amino acids: CASSSRSQPQHF. CDR3 sequence (DNA): TGTGCCAGCAGCAGCAGAAGTCAGCCCCAGCATTTT.

This clonotype appeared a single time. J is TRBJ2-5 and V is TRBV5-1, with a tentative D call TRBD1 (6 bases). The assigned J gene may be wrong: the sequence end matches TRBJ2-7 better. Germline V gene sequence: CDR1 SGHRS, CDR2 YFSETQ. The CDR3 is 15 residues long. DNA for the CDR3: TGCGCCAGCAGCAATTGGCAGGGGAACTTCTACGAGCAGTACTTC. Residues: CASSNWQGNFYEQYF.

J is TRBJ2-7 and V is TRBV12-3 or TRBV12-4, with 8 bases aligning to TRBD1. The DNA end is more similar to TRBJ2-5, so the J call may be wrong. The CDR3 has 14 residues. The CDR3 DNA reads as TGTGCCAGCAGTTTAAAGGACAGGGTAGAGACCCAGTACTTC. Protein sequence: CASSLKDRVETQYF.

This clonotype was counted only a few times. The V call is TRBV20-1, the J call TRBJ1-3; D ambiguous. Germline V lookup: CDR1 DFQATT, CDR2 SNEGSKA (reference sequence). This CDR3 region has 15 residues. Trimming took off 0 bases at V and 2 bases at J, with 11 bases between the two ends. Here the CDR3 DNA reads TGCAGTGCTAGAGATTCGGGCGGGGCTGGAAACACCATATATTTT. This translates into CSARDSGGAGNTIYF.

Turning to this clonotype: An end of the junction differs from the germline gene, which may be a read error. The chain joins TRBV28 to TRBJ2-5, with 7 positions matching TRBD2. The J call could be wrong; TRBJ2-7 is a better fit for the DNA end. The CDR3 consists of 14 residues. Germline V gene data show CDR1 as MDHEN and CDR2 as SYDVKM. The CDR3 DNA reads as TGTGCCGGCAGGCCCGGGAGGCGGTACCACGAGCAGTACTTC. Its translation is CAGRPGRRYHEQYF.

This clonotype was picked up one time. The V gene is TRBV28, the J gene TRBJ1-2, with D perhaps matching TRBD1 (6 bases). The CDR3 runs to 13 residues. Germline CDR1 is MDHEN and CDR2 is SYDVKM. V was cut by 6 bases and J by 6 bases, with 14 bases left in between. The CDR3 nucleotides read TGTGCCAGCAGCAGCGGACAGCCCCATGGCTACACCTTC. Its protein product is CASSSGQPHGYTF.

The chain combines TRBV12-3 or TRBV12-4 with TRBJ1-1, with 10 bases identical to TRBD1. With V trimmed by 5 bases and J by 4 bases, 7 bases remained unmatched. The CDR3 loop spans 15 amino acids. As DNA, the CDR3 is TGTGCCAGCAGTAAATCGGGACAGGGGAGCACTGAAGCTTTCTTT. This translates into CASSKSGQGSTEAFF.

The rearrangement uses TRBV6-6 and TRBJ1-6; 7 bases agree with TRBD1. The CDR3 is made up of 14 amino acids. Germline V lookup: CDR1 MNHNY, CDR2 SVGAGI (reference sequence). Losses at the gene ends were 5 bases for V and 8 bases for J; bases not matched to a gene: 6. The chain's CDR3 is CASSRQGPDSPLHF. The CDR3 coding sequence is TGTGCCAGCAGTAGACAGGGCCCTGATTCACCCCTCCACTTT.

The chain employs TRBV13 and TRBJ2-4, with a possible D match to TRBD2 (5 bases). The tail of the sequence fits TRBJ2-7 better, so the J call may be wrong. This CDR3 is 14 amino acids long. Germline CDR1 reads PRHDT; CDR2 reads FYEKMQ (reference sequence). Written as DNA, the CDR3 is TGTGCCAGCAGCCCCCTCCGGGACTCCTACGAGCAGTACTTC. This encodes CASSPLRDSYEQYF.

In its sample, this clonotype was seen many times. This chain uses TRBV7-9 with TRBJ2-5; D is perhaps TRBD1 (5 bases). From germline, CDR1 is SEHNR and CDR2 FQNEAQ (reference sequence). Deletions cut 5 bases from V and 5 bases from J, with 9 bases between. The CDR3 is made up of 12 amino acids. CDR3 amino acids: CASSIGVETQYF. CDR3 nucleotides: TGTGCCAGCAGCATAGGGGTCGAGACCCAGTACTTC. The entire variable domain, with the rest obtained from reference TRBV7-9 and TRBJ2-5, is as follows: DTGVSQNPRHKITKRGQNVTFRCDPISEHNRLYWYRQTLGQGPEFLTYFQNEAQLEKSRLLSDRFSAERPKGSFSTLEIQRTEQGDSAMYLCASSIGVETQYFGPGTRLLVL.

This clonotype has only a few counts. The chain is built from TRBV4-3 and TRBJ2-7; TRBD2 matches at 8 bases. Germline CDR1 and CDR2: LGHNA and YSLEER. The V segment lost 0 bases and the J segment 4 bases; nucleotides outside the gene matches: 14. CDR3 length equals 18 residues. CDR3 sequence reads: CASSQDLLRGLGEYEQYF. In nucleotides, the CDR3 is TGCGCCAGCAGCCAAGATCTGCTTCGGGGACTAGGGGAATACGAGCAGTACTTC.

This chain connects TRBV29-1 to TRBJ2-3; D not resolved. This CDR3 has 10 amino acids. Trimming cost V 6 bases and J 10 bases, with 11 bases left between them. Germline assignment: CDR1 SQVTM and CDR2 ANQGSEA. The CDR3 spells CSVAGVAQYF. Here the CDR3 DNA reads TGCAGCGTCGCCGGTGTGGCGCAGTATTTT.

As for this clonotype: Germline and junction disagree at one end, which may indicate a read error. CDR3 nucleotide sequence: TGTGCCACCAGTGCGCGGACTAGCGGCCTTAGCACAGATACGCAGTATTTT. Translating gives CATSARTSGLSTDTQYF. The chain has TRBV10-3 and TRBJ2-3; 10 bases are shared with TRBD2. Germline values: CDR1 ENHRY, CDR2 SYGVKD. CDR3 length: 17 amino acids.

CDR3 amino acids: CATADLGLRNTEAFF. CDR3 coding DNA: TGTGCCACCGCCGACCTGGGACTCAGGAACACTGAAGCTTTCTTT. V is TRBV24-1 and J is TRBJ1-1; D might be TRBD1 (5 bases). The CDR3 extends over 15 amino acids. Germline lookup yields CDR1 KGHDR and CDR2 SFDVKD. V dropped 9 bases and J dropped 1 base, with 17 bases sitting between them.

This clonotype was found a few times. This rearrangement joins TRBV14 to TRBJ2-3; 10 positions agree with TRBD2. The V gene's germline CDR1 is SGHDN and CDR2 FVKESK. The CDR3 extends over 16 amino acids. V trimming: 4 bases; J trimming: 1 base; junction bases outside the gene matches: 5. CDR3 sequence: CASSLLAGGRTDTQYF. The CDR3 nucleotides are TGTGCCAGCAGCCTATTAGCGGGAGGTCGCACAGATACGCAGTATTTT.

The chain couples TRBV7-9 to TRBJ2-2; no clear D gene. The ends were cut back, 6 bases at V and 7 bases at J, with 12 bases in the middle. Germline V gene lookup returns CDR1 SEHNR and CDR2 FQNEAQ (reference sequence). The CDR3 runs to 13 residues. In DNA form, the CDR3 reads TGTGCCAGCAGTCGATCGGGCCGCGGGGAGCTGTTTTTT. As protein: CASSRSGRGELFF.

The chain links TRBV5-1 to TRBJ2-3; D gene uncertain. Germline lookup yields CDR1 SGHRS and CDR2 YFSETQ. The CDR3 runs to 15 residues. Between the trimmed V and J ends, which lost 5 bases and 4 bases, there was a span of 17 bases. CDR3 in DNA: TGCGCCAGCAGTCCGGACGGCGTCCTCCCAGATACGCAGTATTTT. The encoded protein is CASSPDGVLPDTQYF.

This clonotype has only one observation. The chain combines TRBV3-1 with TRBJ1-4, with D unclear. CDR1 and CDR2 from the germline V gene are LGHDT and YNNKEL (reference sequence). V lost 1 base to trimming and J lost 4 bases, with 10 bases between them. CDR3 length: 15 residues. CDR3 coding DNA: TGTGCCAGCAGCCAAGTCCCTCACAGTAATGAAAAACTGTTTTTT. It yields the protein CASSQVPHSNEKLFF. Together with reference TRBV3-1 and TRBJ1-4, the CDR3 gives the full variable domain: DTAVSQTPKYLVTQMGNDKSIKCEQNLGHDTMYWYKQDSKKFLKIMFSYNNKELIINETVPNRFSPKSPDKAHLNLHINSLELGDSAVYFCASSQVPHSNEKLFFGSGTQLSVL.

This clonotype has a single count. The CDR3 bases are TGCAGTGCCTTGACTAGCGGGAGACAGGTCAATGAGCAGTACTTC. Encoded protein: CSALTSGRQVNEQYF. This sequence joins TRBV20-1 and TRBJ2-5, with TRBD2 matching 12 bases. The length of the CDR3 is 15 residues. V was clipped by 6 bases and J by 11 bases; unmatched bases: 16. Germline loops: CDR1 DFQATT, CDR2 SNEGSKA (reference sequence).